This T cell receptor (beta chain) was recovered during a study of CD8 T cells in ankylosing spondylitis. A quantitative 5'-RACE method, one with molecular barcodes, was used to make TCR beta libraries. TCRdb recomputed calls from the 5' RACE reads with MiXCR, one row per CDR3 protein. Found here are about 440,000 distinct CDR3 sequences, under 20% of them singletons; the top ten hold under 1.2%. Findings and limits, study-wide: Reportedly, disease-linked clones are significantly enriched in ankylosing spondylitis patients' matched synovial fluid. Ankylosing spondylitis blood appeared to be characterized by a TCR beta motif of under ten highly homologous variants.

With regard to this clonotype: No antigen is known for it. Compared with germline, one end of the junction differs, possibly owing to a read error.

The CDR3 consists of 13 residues. Germline V gene lookup returns CDR1 KGHSH and CDR2 LQKENI. Sequences were obtained from blood, either unsorted or a sorted T cell fraction (not recorded which). The sequence derives from a male donor with ankylosing spondylitis. This rearrangement joins TRBV18 to TRBJ2-1; 7 nucleotides line up with TRBD2. DNA for the CDR3: TGTGCCAGCTCACCTCCGACTAGCAATGAGCAGATCTTC. Its protein product is CASSPPTSNEQIF.